Listed below are T cell receptor beta chains from one sample, sequenced in a study of blood T cell repertoires in COVID-19. Some clones are missing from TCRdb's copy, which holds only in-frame ones; the method was immunoSEQ multiplex PCR. The sample carries roughly 60,000 clones, approximately 86% recorded once. The specimen sequenced was peripheral blood. The source is a human donor with active COVID-19. The donor label of this sample is uncertain. CDR3s include the opening cysteine and the closing phenylalanine or tryptophan. The D gene is left open where the match is weak. Size values are once, few and many counts, or a class for expanded clones, and some rows have none.

clone size | D gene | J gene | V gene | CDR3 DNA | CDR3 protein
. | TRBD1 | TRBJ2-3 | TRBV3-1/TRBV3-2 | TGTGCCAGCAGCCGGCTAGTAGACAGGGGAACAGATACGCAGTATTTT | CASSRLVDRGTDTQYF
. | . | TRBJ1-1 | TRBV12-3/TRBV12-4 | TGTGCCAGCAGATACGGGGGGAACACTGAAGCTTTCTTT | CASRYGGNTEAFF
. | . | TRBJ2-4 | TRBV12-3/TRBV12-4 | TGTGCCAGCAGTTTAGAGGTAGGGGGCATTCAGTACTTC | CASSLEVGGIQYF
. | . | TRBJ1-1 | TRBV5-1 | TGCGCCAGCAGCTCTATGCGGGGGCTCATGAACACTGAAGCTTTCTTT | CASSSMRGLMNTEAFF
. | TRBD1 | TRBJ1-5 | TRBV19 | TGTGCCAGTAGTACACAGGGGGCGGGTCAGCCCCAGCATTTT | CASSTQGAGQPQHF
once | TRBD2 | TRBJ2-2 | TRBV6-5 | TGTGCCAGCAGTTGGACTAGCGGCAACACCGGGGAGCTGTTTTTT | CASSWTSGNTGELFF
. | . | TRBJ1-4 | TRBV5-8 | TGTGCCAGCCGTGGAAATATACAGGTGCCTAATGAAAAACTGTTTTTT | CASRGNIQVPNEKLFF
. | . | TRBJ2-7 | TRBV30 | TGTGCCTGGAGTCTCGGATTGGGGGGCTACGAGCAGTACTTC | CAWSLGLGGYEQYF
. | . | TRBJ2-7 | TRBV28 | TGTGCCAGCAGTGACCGGGTGAACCTACCCTACGAGCAGTACTTC | CASSDRVNLPYEQYF
once | TRBD1 | TRBJ2-7 | TRBV9 | TGTGCCAGCAGCGTAGAGGGGTGGGACAGAAAGCAGTACTTC | CASSVEGWDRKQYF